A single sample gave rise to the 19 T cell receptor beta chains below, sequenced in a study of T cell repertoires in cytomegalovirus infection. MiXCR, applied by TCRdb to the reads, yields one record per CDR3 protein. The sample holds about 360,000 distinct CDR3 sequences, roughly 20% seen once. Sequencing input: PBMCs. These receptor sequences come from a human donor in good health (CMV status not recorded). Some clones in this sample may be carry-over from other donors' samples.

The chain employs TRBV28 and TRBJ2-5, with 8 bases identical to TRBD2. Trimming took 10 bases from V and 0 from J; bases not matched to a gene: 7. The CDR3 is 14 amino acids. Germline CDR1 is MDHEN and CDR2 is SYDVKM. CDR3 loop: CATEAGVYQETQYF. The CDR3, as DNA: TGTGCCACTGAAGCGGGAGTGTACCAAGAGACCCAGTACTTC.

The chain employs TRBV11-2 and TRBJ2-3, with 10 bases lining up with TRBD1. The junction had 3 bases not matched to a gene; V was cut back by 1 base and J by 5 bases. Looked up from germline, CDR1 is SGHAT and CDR2 is FQNNGV. This CDR3 region has 15 residues. In DNA, the CDR3 is TGTGCCAGCAGCTTAGGGGGGGACAGGGGAGATACGCAGTATTTT. Translated: CASSLGGDRGDTQYF.

This rearrangement joins TRBV6-8 to TRBJ1-1; 7 bases align to TRBD1. Germline V lookup: CDR1 MNHGY, CDR2 SAAAGT. The CDR3 extends over 13 amino acids. The J segment lost 3 bases and the V segment lost 11 bases, leaving 9 bases of the junction unmatched. The CDR3 spells CAHTGQFDTEAFF. CDR3 nucleotide sequence: TGTGCCCATACGGGACAGTTTGACACTGAAGCTTTCTTT.

This clonotype was seen many times. The V call is TRBV6-2 or TRBV6-3, the J call TRBJ1-1; 7 bases line up with TRBD1. Germline V gene sequence: CDR1 MNHEY, CDR2 SVGEGT. The CDR3 covers 16 residues. The V gene end was trimmed by 4 bases and the J gene end by 7 bases; junction bases not matched to a gene: 15. CDR3 nucleotides: TGTGCCAGCAGTTCATTCGCTCGGACAGGCACCAATGAAGCTTTCTTT. It codes for CASSSFARTGTNEAFF.

This clonotype was seen many times. The genes are TRBV20-1 and TRBJ1-5, with D perhaps TRBD1 (6 bases). Germline V gene data show CDR1 as DFQATT and CDR2 as SNEGSKA (reference sequence). Between the trimmed V and J ends, which lost 6 bases and 0 bases, there was a span of 15 bases. The CDR3 length is 15 residues. This CDR3 reads CSARDKSNSNQPQHF. The CDR3 region has the DNA TGCAGTGCCCGGGACAAATCTAATAGCAATCAGCCCCAGCATTTT.

The table lists this clonotype with a few counts. V is TRBV15 and J is TRBJ1-5; D not certain. The CDR3 is 13 amino acids. The ends were cut back, 4 bases at V and 7 bases at J, with 11 bases in the middle. From germline, CDR1 is LNHNV and CDR2 YYDKDF (reference sequence). This CDR3 is CATSKGGYQPQHF. The CDR3 DNA follows: TGTGCCACCAGCAAAGGCGGGTACCAGCCCCAGCATTTT.

The rearrangement uses TRBV12-3 or TRBV12-4 and TRBJ1-3; D is ambiguous. The V and J ends lost 4 bases and 7 bases respectively, with 14 bases between them. The CDR3 runs to 14 residues. CDR3 sequence: CASSYGSLQNTIYF. The DNA of the CDR3 is TGTGCCAGCAGTTACGGGAGCCTTCAGAACACCATATATTTT.

Many counts were recorded for this clonotype. The J gene is TRBJ2-3, the V gene TRBV7-2; the D is unclear. Germline CDR1 reads SGHTA; CDR2 reads FQGNSA. The CDR3 consists of 15 residues. The ends were cut back, 1 base at V and 2 bases at J, with 10 bases in the middle. The CDR3 region is CASSLGTTSTDTQYF. The CDR3 DNA follows: TGTGCCAGCAGCTTAGGAACGACCTCCACAGATACGCAGTATTTT. The variable domain in full, completed from reference TRBV7-2 and TRBJ2-3, reads GAGVSQSPSNKVTEKGKDVELRCDPISGHTALYWYRQSLGQGLEFLIYFQGNSAPDKSGLPSDRFSAERTGGSVSTLTIQRTQQEDSAVYLCASSLGTTSTDTQYFGPGTRLTVL.

The J gene is TRBJ2-7, the V gene TRBV20-1; D might be TRBD2 (6 bases). This CDR3 is built from 14 residues. Germline V gives CDR1 DFQATT, CDR2 SNEGSKA (reference sequence). Trimming took 1 base from V and 7 from J, leaving 17 bases between them. The CDR3 sequence is CSARATSWVGEQYF. CDR3 coding DNA: TGCAGTGCTAGAGCAACTAGCTGGGTGGGGGAGCAGTACTTC.

The V gene is TRBV7-2, the J gene TRBJ2-3; TRBD2 agrees at 8 bases. The J segment lost 6 bases and the V segment lost 3 bases, leaving 11 bases of the junction unmatched. This CDR3 contains 16 residues. Germline values: CDR1 SGHTA, CDR2 FQGNSA. CDR3 region: CASSLGGRGEADTQYF. Written as DNA, the CDR3 is TGTGCCAGCAGCTTGGGGGGGCGGGGGGAAGCCGATACGCAGTATTTT.

The V gene is TRBV29-1, the J gene TRBJ2-5; D is possibly TRBD1 (6 bases). The CDR3 is made up of 13 amino acids. The germline V and J ends were trimmed by 4 bases and 0 bases, with 9 bases remaining between them. Germline-derived CDR1 and CDR2 are SQVTM and ANQGSEA. The CDR3 nucleotides are TGCAGCGTTGGGACAGCGAACCAAGAGACCCAGTACTTC. Translation gives CSVGTANQETQYF.

To note about this clonotype: A much larger clone lies a single base off, so this may be a read error. V is TRBV28 and J is TRBJ1-1; D not resolved. The CDR3 totals 11 residues. Per germline, CDR1 MDHEN and CDR2 SYDVKM. The V end lost 6 bases, the J end lost 3 bases, and 5 bases lay between the germline ends. CDR3 in DNA: TGTGCCAGCAGGTCCCACACTGAAGCTTTCTTT. Encoded protein: CASRSHTEAFF.

The chain uses TRBV29-1 and TRBJ2-5; TRBD2 might be the D (6 bases). V was clipped by 1 base and J by 5 bases, with 17 bases between them. Germline CDR1 is SQVTM and CDR2 is ANQGSEA. This CDR3 has 15 residues. The CDR3 protein is CSVEVLAKAVETQYF. CDR3 nucleotide sequence: TGCAGCGTTGAAGTTCTAGCGAAAGCGGTGGAGACCCAGTACTTC.

The J gene is TRBJ1-2, the V gene TRBV20-1, with TRBD1 matching over 7 bases. CDR1 is DFQATT, CDR2 SNEGSKA, per germline (reference sequence). V dropped 1 base and J dropped 8; count of bases not matched to a gene: 7. CDR3 size: 13 residues. CDR3 loop: CSARVRGTEGYTF. CDR3 sequence (DNA): TGCAGTGCTAGAGTCCGTGGGACAGAAGGCTACACCTTC.

This clonotype was seen a handful of times. V is TRBV4-3 and J is TRBJ1-2; D remains ambiguous. Germline V gene sequence: CDR1 LGHNA, CDR2 YSLEER. The ends were cut back, 0 bases at V and 0 bases at J, with 14 bases in the middle. CDR3 size: 17 residues. The CDR3 bases are TGCGCCAGCAGCCAAGATAACGTAGGCCCGTCTAACTATGGCTACACCTTC. The encoded protein is CASSQDNVGPSNYGYTF.

This clonotype was counted ten times or more. The rearrangement uses TRBV7-2 and TRBJ1-1; no reliable D call. The CDR3 runs 13 residues. CDR1 and CDR2 from the germline V gene are SGHTA and FQGNSA. V gave up 3 bases and J gave up 5 bases, with 10 bases separating them. The CDR3 nucleotides are TGTGCCAGCAGCTTTGTCAGTGGTACTGAAGCTTTCTTT. Amino acid sequence: CASSFVSGTEAFF.

This clonotype was counted a few times. The V call is TRBV2, the J call TRBJ2-5; 13 bases match TRBD2. V lost 6 bases to trimming and J lost 2 bases; unmatched junction nucleotides: 3. This CDR3 comprises 15 residues. Germline V lookup: CDR1 SNHLY, CDR2 FYNNEI. The DNA of the CDR3 is TGTGCCAGCAGCCCACTAGCGGGGGGGCAAGAGACCCAGTACTTC. Amino acid sequence: CASSPLAGGQETQYF. Full variable domain (remainder filled in from reference TRBV2 and TRBJ2-5): EPEVTQTPSHQVTQMGQEVILRCVPISNHLYFYWYRQILGQKVEFLVSFYNNEISEKSEIFDDQFSVERPDGSNFTLKIRSTKLEDSAMYFCASSPLAGGQETQYFGPGTRLLVL.

This clonotype was counted many times. The CDR3 sequence: CASSQSDREDTGELFF. CDR3 nucleotides: TGTGCCAGCAGCCAGTCGGACAGGGAGGACACCGGGGAGCTGTTTTTT. The V and J genes are TRBV7-9 and TRBJ2-2, with 8 bases aligning to TRBD1. V was pared by 5 bases and J by 3 bases, with 8 bases of the junction left unmatched. Germline V gene lookup returns CDR1 SEHNR and CDR2 FQNEAQ (reference sequence). The CDR3 runs to 16 residues. Full variable domain (outside the CDR3, taken from reference TRBV7-9 and TRBJ2-2): DTGVSQNPRHKITKRGQNVTFRCDPISEHNRLYWYRQTLGQGPEFLTYFQNEAQLEKSRLLSDRFSAERPKGSFSTLEIQRTEQGDSAMYLCASSQSDREDTGELFFGEGSRLTVL.

The rearrangement links TRBV12-3 or TRBV12-4 to TRBJ2-3; TRBD2 matches at 12 bases. The J segment lost 0 bases and the V segment lost 0 bases, leaving 4 bases of the junction unmatched. The CDR3 loop spans 18 amino acids. DNA for the CDR3: TGTGCCAGCAGTTTAGCGTGGACTAGCGGGGTGAGCACAGATACGCAGTATTTT. The encoded protein is CASSLAWTSGVSTDTQYF.